One sample yielded the 4 T cell receptor beta chains listed below, sequenced in a study of identical twins. TCRdb itself ran the 5' RACE reads through MiXCR, one entry per CDR3 protein. The data hold about 690,000 distinct CDR3 sequences, with approximately 6% observed a single time. Sequencing was carried out using naive T cells sorted from blood. The origin of the receptors is a man aged 18-30 years in good health.

This clonotype appeared a few times. The chain employs TRBV7-9 and TRBJ2-7; either TRBD1 or TRBD2 may supply D (5 bases each). V was trimmed by 0 bases and J by 0 bases, leaving 9 bases between them. The germline gives CDR1 SEHNR, CDR2 FQNEAQ (reference sequence). The CDR3 length is 15 residues. Here the CDR3 reads CASSLAVGTSYEQYF. The CDR3 nucleotides read TGTGCCAGCAGCTTAGCGGTCGGGACCTCCTACGAGCAGTACTTC.

This clonotype was detected ten times or more. The J gene is TRBJ2-7, the V gene TRBV12-3 or TRBV12-4, with D possibly being TRBD1 or TRBD2 (5 bases each). V was clipped by 6 bases and J by 7 bases, with 16 bases between them. This CDR3 comprises 13 residues. The chain's CDR3 is CASSPRGSGEQYF. CDR3 nucleotides: TGTGCCAGCAGCCCGAGGGGCTCGGGGGAGCAGTACTTC.

This sequence joins TRBV27 and TRBJ2-7, with TRBD1 identical over 10 bases. The germline V gene encodes CDR1 MNHEY and CDR2 SMNVEV (reference sequence). There are 14 residues in the CDR3. The trim removed 2 bases at V and 12 bases at J, leaving 10 bases unmatched. This CDR3 is CASSLTGQGLSRYF. CDR3 bases: TGTGCCAGCAGTTTAACGGGACAGGGGCTGAGTCGGTACTTC.

The sample holds a few counts of this clonotype. This chain joins TRBV24-1 and TRBJ2-7; 10 nucleotides align to TRBD1. In germline, CDR1 is KGHDR, CDR2 SFDVKD. V lost 10 bases to trimming and J lost 6 bases; unmatched junction nucleotides: 11. The CDR3 runs to 14 residues. For the CDR3, the DNA is TGTGCCACAACCTGGACAGGGGGAAATGCCGAGCAGTACGTC. This codes for CATTWTGGNAEQYV.